This record covers a single T cell receptor (beta chain). The read falls 3 residues short of the CDR3 end, and the missing part is taken from the germline J gene. The sample belongs to a study of T cells in women clearing cervical HPV infection. The overall study: Donors had HPV16-related CIN3 or worse; 2 had invasive cancer.

Some clones are missing from TCRdb's copy, which holds only in-frame ones; the method was immunoSEQ multiplex PCR. Its table lists 34,000 or so clones. Germline lookup yields CDR1 ENHRY and CDR2 SYGVKD. There are 15 residues in the CDR3. V lost 3 bases, J lost 2 bases, and 3 bases stayed unmatched. The TCR comes from a woman between 18 and 75 years old with a cervical HPV16 infection that either progressed to CIN3+ or cleared (not recorded which). The chain recombines TRBV10-3 with TRBJ2-2, with 7 bases that match TRBD2. Specimen: blood buffy coat. The CDR3 loop reads CAISDLADNTGELFF. The CDR3 DNA, read in part, is TGTGCCATCAGTGACCTAGCGGATAACACCGGGGAG.